This TCR beta chain was recorded in a study of T-cell reconstitution after alpha-beta-depleted transplantation in children. Study-level points and caveats: Reported findings indicate that, about two months after transplant, alpha-beta T cells came from several hundred expanded clones, which were derived from non-depleted graft cells.

Germline V lookup: CDR1 SGHVS, CDR2 FNYEAQ. V lost 4 bases, J lost 0 bases, and 21 bases stayed unmatched. This CDR3 has 21 amino acids. It was with unique molecular identifiers that the TCRbeta library was prepared. TCRdb re-analysed the PCR reads in MiXCR, keeping a single row per CDR3 protein. The table includes approximately 520,000 distinct CDR3 sequences, 11% detected once. In the case of this clonotype: Its antigen is unidentified.

This clonotype was sampled from a female patient aged 2-9 years who had a stem cell transplant for aplastic anemia, so the T cells may come from the graft donor. The chain carries TRBV7-6 and TRBJ2-7, with TRBD2 matching 10 bases. The sample in question was PBMCs, mostly from graft donor cells, obtained 180 days after TCRalphabeta/CD19-depleted stem cell transplant. The CDR3 DNA reads as TGTGCCAGCAGCTCCAATCCTCCTAGCGGGAGCTTAAGGGTCGGCTCCTACGAGCAGTACTTC. Translating it yields CASSSNPPSGSLRVGSYEQYF.